The 21 T cell receptor beta chains listed next were all sequenced from one sample in a study of T-cell reconstitution after alpha-beta-depleted transplantation in children. Preparing the TCRbeta library involved the use of unique molecular identifiers. Via MiXCR, TCRdb re-called the PCR reads, giving one row per CDR3 protein. The sample carries roughly 180,000 distinct CDR3 sequences, just over 14% recorded once. Sequenced here: PBMCs from the stem cell graft donor, sampled from the stem cell graft. All receptors derive from a human donor who donated a stem cell graft to a child with acute lymphoblastic leukemia.

This clonotype was counted many times. The gene calls are TRBV5-1 and TRBJ2-7, with 11 positions matching TRBD2. Trimming at V came to 2 bases and at J to 6 bases, leaving 7 bases not matched to a gene. The CDR3 totals 15 residues. Germline CDR1 is SGHRS and CDR2 is YFSETQ. CDR3: CASSFKLAGAGEQYF. CDR3 DNA sequence: TGCGCCAGCAGCTTCAAACTAGCGGGAGCAGGCGAGCAGTACTTC. Complete variable domain (other parts from reference TRBV5-1 and TRBJ2-7): KAGVTQTPRYLIKTRGQQVTLSCSPISGHRSVSWYQQTPGQGLQFLFEYFSETQRNKGNFPGRFSGRQFSNSRSEMNVSTLELGDSALYLCASSFKLAGAGEQYFGPGTRLTVT.

With respect to this clonotype: A much more abundant neighbour one base away suggests this may be a read error. The V gene is TRBV24-1, the J gene TRBJ2-1; D is possibly TRBD2 (6 bases). Germline V gene sequence: CDR1 KGHDR, CDR2 SFDVKD. This CDR3 contains 16 residues. Deletions cut 1 base from V and 5 bases from J, with 14 bases between. The CDR3 DNA sequence: TGTGCCACCAGTGATTTTGGGGGGATGGTCCACAATGAGCAGTTCTTC. It codes for CATSDFGGMVHNEQFF.

There are a few counts of this clonotype. The chain uses TRBV12-3 or TRBV12-4 and TRBJ1-6; D is perhaps TRBD1 (5 bases). Trimming took 6 bases from V and 4 from J, leaving 16 bases between them. The CDR3 runs 16 residues. DNA of the CDR3: TGTGCCAGCAGACGTAATGACCGGGGGTATAATTCACCCCTCCACTTT. This codes for CASRRNDRGYNSPLHF.

The sample holds many counts of this clonotype. The chain joins TRBV12-3 or TRBV12-4 to TRBJ2-7; TRBD2 agrees at 12 bases. The V and J ends lost 9 bases and 3 bases, in that order; junction bases with no gene match: 6. The CDR3 loop spans 14 amino acids. The CDR3 DNA reads as TGTGCCAGTTCGAGGACTAGCGGGAACTACGAGCAGTACTTC. Amino acids: CASSRTSGNYEQYF.

This clonotype showed up just a few times. The J gene is TRBJ1-2, the V gene TRBV6-5, with 8 bases lining up with TRBD1. The junction had 4 bases not matched to a gene; V was cut back by 1 base and J by 0 bases. Germline V CDR1 and CDR2: MNHEY, SVGAGI. The CDR3 totals 16 residues. The CDR3 loop is CASSYFSGQANYGYTF. DNA for the CDR3: TGTGCCAGCAGTTACTTTTCGGGACAGGCTAACTATGGCTACACCTTC.

This clonotype came up many times. V usage is TRBV21-1 and J usage is TRBJ1-6; the table's D gene call, TRBD1, was not cross checked with the DNA. TRBV21-1 is marked as a pseudogene. The CDR3 is 14 amino acids. Here the CDR3 reads CASSKPWTPTPLHF. In nucleotides, the CDR3 is TGTGCCAGCAGCAAACCCTGGACGCCAACACCCCTCCACTTT.

This clonotype was recorded many times. V gene TRBV20-1 combines with J gene TRBJ2-1, with D unclear. The CDR3 loop spans 14 amino acids. V gave up 5 bases and J gave up 5 bases, with 16 bases separating them. Germline CDR1 is DFQATT and CDR2 is SNEGSKA (reference sequence). CDR3 in amino acids: CSALTPWADNEQFF. Here the CDR3 DNA reads TGCAGTGCTTTGACTCCTTGGGCAGACAATGAGCAGTTCTTC.

This clonotype was recorded at least ten times. The chain links TRBV7-9 to TRBJ1-5; D gene unclear. V dropped 3 bases and J dropped 7 bases, with 13 bases sitting between them. From germline, CDR1 is SEHNR and CDR2 FQNEAQ (reference sequence). This CDR3 region has 14 residues. The CDR3 region has the DNA TGTGCCAGCAGCTTTTTGGGCACGACGCAGCCCCAGCATTTT. Its protein is CASSFLGTTQPQHF.

This rearrangement joins TRBV3-1 to TRBJ1-1; possible D gene TRBD1, 5 bases. The V gene's germline CDR1 is LGHDT and CDR2 YNNKEL (reference sequence). The CDR3 runs to 14 residues. V was trimmed by 0 bases and J by 10 bases, leaving 15 bases between them. CDR3 region: CASSQDGGSFGAFF. The CDR3 DNA reads as TGTGCCAGCAGCCAAGATGGGGGTTCTTTTGGAGCTTTCTTT. Full variable domain (outside the CDR3, taken from reference TRBV3-1 and TRBJ1-1): DTAVSQTPKYLVTQMGNDKSIKCEQNLGHDTMYWYKQDSKKFLKIMFSYNNKELIINETVPNRFSPKSPDKAHLNLHINSLELGDSAVYFCASSQDGGSFGAFFGQGTRLTVV.

This clonotype was recorded at least ten times. The V gene is TRBV7-9, the J gene TRBJ1-2, with 8 positions matching TRBD1. V gave up 5 bases and J gave up 13 bases; unmatched junction bases: 3. This CDR3 region has 10 residues. Germline V gene sequence: CDR1 SEHNR, CDR2 FQNEAQ (reference sequence). The CDR3 here is CASSPDRGTF. As DNA, the CDR3 is TGTGCCAGCAGCCCCGACAGGGGCACCTTC. The whole variable domain, remainder taken from reference TRBV7-9 and TRBJ1-2, is DTGVSQNPRHKITKRGQNVTFRCDPISEHNRLYWYRQTLGQGPEFLTYFQNEAQLEKSRLLSDRFSAERPKGSFSTLEIQRTEQGDSAMYLCASSPDRGTFGSGTRLTVV.

This rearrangement joins TRBV29-1 to TRBJ2-3, with 8 bases identical to TRBD1. Germline V CDR1 and CDR2: SQVTM, ANQGSEA. V dropped 7 bases and J dropped 2; count of bases not matched to a gene: 5. The CDR3 contains 13 residues. The CDR3 coding sequence is TGCAGCGCACCGGGACAGGACACAGATACGCAGTATTTT. This encodes CSAPGQDTDTQYF.

J is TRBJ2-1 and V is TRBV6-8, with 9 bases fitting TRBD1. The ends lost 5 bases at V and 5 bases at J; junction bases unmatched: 4. Germline values: CDR1 MNHGY, CDR2 SAAAGT. This CDR3 has 14 residues. The CDR3 sequence is CASSTRDRDNEQFF. The CDR3 DNA follows: TGTGCCAGCAGTACCCGGGACAGGGACAATGAGCAGTTCTTC.

This clonotype showed up many times. The chain links TRBV29-1 to TRBJ1-2, with no clear D. CDR1 and CDR2 from the germline V gene are SQVTM and ANQGSEA. Deletions cut 6 bases from V and 8 bases from J, with 16 bases between. The CDR3 totals 12 residues. CDR3 region: CSVPNAGLGYTF. In DNA form, the CDR3 reads TGCAGCGTCCCAAACGCGGGGTTAGGCTACACCTTC.

This clonotype was seen a few times. CDR3 residues: CASSTRDRGGLVAFF. The CDR3 DNA is TGTGCCAGCAGTACCCGGGACAGGGGTGGACTTGTAGCTTTCTTT. The J gene is TRBJ1-1, the V gene TRBV6-1, with 10 nucleotides matching TRBD1. The CDR3 consists of 15 residues. Germline values: CDR1 MNHNS, CDR2 SASEGT. Germline trimming cut 5 bases from V and 10 bases from J; bases unmatched to any gene: 13.

This clonotype has a handful of counts. The gene calls are TRBV20-1 and TRBJ2-5, with 9 bases matching TRBD2. Germline assignment: CDR1 DFQATT and CDR2 SNEGSKA (reference sequence). V lost 7 bases, J lost 4 bases, and 10 bases stayed unmatched. The CDR3 is 14 residues long. The CDR3 DNA sequence: TGCAGTGTAGACCCGCTAGCGGGAACAGAGACCCAGTACTTC. It codes for CSVDPLAGTETQYF.

This clonotype was observed many times. This rearrangement joins TRBV11-1 to TRBJ2-5; D possibly matches TRBD1 or TRBD2 (6 bases each). This CDR3 is built from 16 residues. V shed 5 bases and J shed 2 bases, with 18 bases lying between them. Germline V gene sequence: CDR1 SGHAT, CDR2 FQDESV (reference sequence). The CDR3 DNA reads TGTGCCAGCAGCCTGTTCGGGGGCCGGGGACAAGAGACCCAGTACTTC. It encodes CASSLFGGRGQETQYF.

This clonotype was recorded a few times. The junction departs from the called germline gene at one end, perhaps through a read error. The chain joins TRBV6-4 to TRBJ1-2; no clear D. This CDR3 comprises 9 residues. Germline values: CDR1 MRHNA, CDR2 SNTAGT. The CDR3 loop is CASRVLPMF. DNA of the CDR3: TGTGCCAGCAGAGTCCTACCGATGTTC.

On this clonotype: A much larger clone lies one base from this, so it may be a read error. The chain is built from TRBV5-1 and TRBJ1-1, with D possibly TRBD1 on 5 matching bases. The CDR3 loop spans 14 amino acids. Per the germline V gene, CDR1 is SGHRS and CDR2 is YFSETQ. CDR3 in DNA: TGCGCCAGCAGCTTACAGGCGTCGAACACTCAAGCTTTCTTT. Translation gives CASSLQASNTQAFF.

Many counts were recorded for this clonotype. This rearrangement joins TRBV11-2 to TRBJ2-7; D uncertain. CDR1 and CDR2 from the germline V gene are SGHAT and FQNNGV. The V and J ends lost 5 bases and 7 bases respectively, with 15 bases between them. There are 13 residues in the CDR3. CDR3 bases: TGTGCCAGCAGCCGCCTTACCGGGCGAGAGCAGTACTTC. This translates into CASSRLTGREQYF.

This clonotype has a count of ten or more. The V gene is TRBV24-1, the J gene TRBJ2-3; 9 positions match TRBD1. V lost 5 bases to trimming and J lost 3 bases; unmatched junction nucleotides: 2. CDR3 size: 14 residues. In germline, CDR1 is KGHDR, CDR2 SFDVKD. The CDR3 DNA reads as TGTGCCACCAGTGGGGGGACAGGGACAGATACGCAGTATTTT. Translation: CATSGGTGTDTQYF.

This clonotype was detected ten times or more. CDR3 DNA sequence: TGCAGTGCTAGGCAGCAGAACACCGGGGAGCTGTTTTTT. This gives the protein CSARQQNTGELFF. The chain uses TRBV20-1 and TRBJ2-2; the D is unclear. Germline lookup yields CDR1 DFQATT and CDR2 SNEGSKA (reference sequence). The CDR3 is made up of 13 amino acids. V lost 3 bases, J lost 1 base, and 6 bases lay in between.